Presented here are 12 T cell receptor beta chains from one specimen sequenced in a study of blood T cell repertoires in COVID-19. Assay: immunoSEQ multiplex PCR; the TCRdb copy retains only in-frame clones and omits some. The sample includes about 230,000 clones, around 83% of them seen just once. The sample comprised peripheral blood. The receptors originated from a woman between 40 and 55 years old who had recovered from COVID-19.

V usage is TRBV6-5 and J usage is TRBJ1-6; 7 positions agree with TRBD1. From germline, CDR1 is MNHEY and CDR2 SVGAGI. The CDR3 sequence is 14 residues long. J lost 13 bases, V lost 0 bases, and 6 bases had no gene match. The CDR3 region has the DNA TGTGCCAGCAGTTACTCCGACAGACAGGGCCCCCTCCACTTT. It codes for CASSYSDRQGPLHF.

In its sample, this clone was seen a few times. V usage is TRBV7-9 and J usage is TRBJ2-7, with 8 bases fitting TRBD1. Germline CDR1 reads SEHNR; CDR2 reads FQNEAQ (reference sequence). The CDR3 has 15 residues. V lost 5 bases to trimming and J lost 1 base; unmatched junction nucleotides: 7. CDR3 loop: CASSRTGLLSYEQYF. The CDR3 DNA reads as TGTGCCAGCAGCAGGACAGGGCTACTATCCTACGAGCAGTACTTC.

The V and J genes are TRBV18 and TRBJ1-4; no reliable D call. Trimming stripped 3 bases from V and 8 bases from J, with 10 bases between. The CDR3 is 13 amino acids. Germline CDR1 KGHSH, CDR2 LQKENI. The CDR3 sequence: CASSPTAVEKLFF. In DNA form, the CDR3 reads TGTGCCAGCTCACCGACCGCGGTAGAAAAACTGTTTTTT. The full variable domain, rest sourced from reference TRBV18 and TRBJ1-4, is NAGVMQNPRHLVRRRGQEARLRCSPMKGHSHVYWYRQLPEEGLKFMVYLQKENIIDESGMPKERFSAEFPKEGPSILRIQQVVRGDSAAYFCASSPTAVEKLFFGSGTQLSVL.

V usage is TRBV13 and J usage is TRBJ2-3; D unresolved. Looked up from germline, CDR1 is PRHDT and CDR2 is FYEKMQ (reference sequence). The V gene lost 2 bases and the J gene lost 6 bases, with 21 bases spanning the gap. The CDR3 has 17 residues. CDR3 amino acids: CASSLPLLSQELDTQYF. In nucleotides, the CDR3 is TGTGCCAGCAGCTTACCTCTTTTGAGCCAAGAATTGGATACGCAGTATTTT.

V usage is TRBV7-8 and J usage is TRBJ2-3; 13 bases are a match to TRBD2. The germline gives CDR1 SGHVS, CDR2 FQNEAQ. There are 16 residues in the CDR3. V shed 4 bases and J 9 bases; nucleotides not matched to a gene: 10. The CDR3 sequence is CASSSIPGLAGDTQYF. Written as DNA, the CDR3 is TGTGCCAGCAGCTCTATCCCTGGACTAGCGGGGGACACGCAGTATTTT.

CDR3 loop: CASRGTGKDEQYF. CDR3 DNA sequence: TGCGCCAGCAGGGGGACAGGGAAGGACGAGCAGTACTTC. This chain joins TRBV10-1 and TRBJ2-7; TRBD1 agrees at 9 bases. Trimming cost V 6 bases and J 5 bases; bases outside gene matches: 5. This CDR3 has 13 amino acids. Looked up from germline, CDR1 is WNHNN and CDR2 is SYGVQD (reference sequence).

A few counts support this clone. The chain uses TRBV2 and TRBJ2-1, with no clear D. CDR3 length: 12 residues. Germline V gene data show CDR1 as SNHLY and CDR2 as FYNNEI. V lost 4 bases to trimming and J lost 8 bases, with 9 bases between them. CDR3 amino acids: CASSGALDEQFF. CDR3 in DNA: TGTGCCAGCAGTGGGGCTCTCGATGAGCAGTTCTTC.

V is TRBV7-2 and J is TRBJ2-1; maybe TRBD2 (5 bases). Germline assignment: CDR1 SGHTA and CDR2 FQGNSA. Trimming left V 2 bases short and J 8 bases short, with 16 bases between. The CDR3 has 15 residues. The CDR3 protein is CASSLYQKKRDEQFF. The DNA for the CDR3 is TGTGCCAGCAGCTTATACCAAAAGAAGAGGGATGAGCAGTTCTTC.

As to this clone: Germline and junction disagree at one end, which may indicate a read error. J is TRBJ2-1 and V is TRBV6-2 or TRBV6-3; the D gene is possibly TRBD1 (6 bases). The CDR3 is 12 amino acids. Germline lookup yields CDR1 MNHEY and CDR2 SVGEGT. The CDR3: CASSPRDNEQFF. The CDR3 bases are TGTGCCAGCAGTCCCCGGGACAACGAGCAGTTCTTC.

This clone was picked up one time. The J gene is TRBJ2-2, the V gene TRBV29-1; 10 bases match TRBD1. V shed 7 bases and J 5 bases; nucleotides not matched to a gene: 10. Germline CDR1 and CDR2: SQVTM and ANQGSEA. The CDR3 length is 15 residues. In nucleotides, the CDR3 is TGCAGCGGACTGTTCCGGGACAGGGGTACCGGGGAGCTGTTTTTT. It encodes CSGLFRDRGTGELFF.

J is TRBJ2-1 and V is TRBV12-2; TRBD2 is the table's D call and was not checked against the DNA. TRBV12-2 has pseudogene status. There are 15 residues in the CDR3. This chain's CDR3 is CASRLVAKMRNEQFF. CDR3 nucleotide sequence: TGTGCAAGTCGCCTTGTAGCGAAAATGCGCAATGAGCAGTTCTTC.

CDR3 residues: CASSLSTLQGAAYGYTF. The CDR3 nucleotides are TGTGCCAGCAGCCTCTCAACACTACAGGGGGCGGCCTATGGCTACACCTTC. V gene TRBV9 combines with J gene TRBJ1-2; 9 positions agree with TRBD1. CDR1 and CDR2 (germline): SGDLS, YYNGEE. This CDR3 spans 17 amino acids. Losses at the gene ends were 4 bases for V and 4 bases for J; bases not matched to a gene: 14.